This TCR beta chain originates from a study of early T cells in non-severe SARS-CoV-2 infection (dated by TCRdb to the early 2020s). Regarding the complete study: TCR sequencing used bulk RNA from unsorted whole blood, so alpha and beta chains could not be paired.

The method behind the library was 5' RACE. Data came from a NextSeq 500. To correct for sequencing error and PCR bias, the TCR library protocol tagged individual cDNA molecules with unique molecular identifiers. Both TCR alpha and beta chains were sequenced, and tight co-correlation was observed between alpha and beta sequence abundances in each sample. The paper's data handling went like this. Decombinator V4 was used to annotate TCR sequences for V gene, J gene and CDR3. Expanded TCRs were defined as changing significantly between any two time points under a Poisson model with p below 0.0001. TCR abundances were normalised to the total number of TCRs sequenced in each sample and reported as counts per million. TRAV1-2 paired with TRAJ12, TRAJ20 or TRAJ33 defined MAIT TCRs, while TRAV10 paired with TRAJ18 defined iNKT TCRs. VDJdb, accessed on 1 November 2021, was searched for TCRs annotated for CMV, EBV and SARS-CoV-2, and TCRs annotated for more than one antigen were excluded. TCRdb took the public reads, trimmed them with fastp at Q25, ran MiXCR for clone calling and kept in-frame beta chains. When rows share a CDR3 protein, they turn into one entry using the most common DNA and genes. It is TCRdb's table, rather than the study itself, that gives the V and J calls and clone size. In this sample the table shows around 61,000 distinct CDR3 sequences, roughly 15% of which occur a single time. The top ten constitute roughly 4.3% of the sample.

V loses 7 bases at its end and J loses 7 bases; junction bases beyond the gene matches: 8. The cysteine opens and the phenylalanine closes a CDR3 of 14 amino acids. Only the CDR3 region is kept as DNA, spanning 42 bases read in frame from base 1. Looking up the germline V gene (reference sequence) yields CDR1 MNHEY and CDR2 SMNVEV. About this clonotype: The antigen this receptor binds is unknown. No much larger clone exists at a distance of one base, and base qualities are not known.

The paper's findings and limits, for the study overall: VDJdb matching was skewed toward anti-spike CD8 responses and likely underestimated virus-specific expansions, missing private and CD4 specificities.

Set within a cohort of healthcare workers in London, UK, this nested case-control study involved weekly PCR testing of nasopharyngeal swabs along with blood sampling. Between 23 and 31 March 2020, the week of the UK lockdown, healthcare workers were enrolled and then followed up weekly for as long as 16 weeks. The rearrangement joined TRBV27 to TRBJ2-2, with TRBD1 matching 8 junction bases. The sequencing here drew on whole blood, taken at baseline. The origin of this receptor is an adult who was a healthcare worker with PCR-confirmed SARS-CoV-2 infection or an uninfected control (not recorded which). The sequence in DNA is TGTGCCAGCAACGAACAGGGGGGTAACGGGGAGCTGTTTTTT. The translation is CASNEQGGNGELFF.